This entry lists 4 T cell receptor beta chains sequenced from one sample in a study of sequential checkpoint blockade in melanoma. Data came from immunoSEQ multiplex PCR; TCRdb stores just in-frame clones and leaves some out. The repertoire holds approximately 21,000 clones, with approximately 80% as singletons. Treatment reported: randomized to nivolumab then ipilimumab (arm A) or the reverse (arm B). The material sequenced was CD8+ T cells sorted from blood (inferred from file names), taken from a patient given nivolumab and ipilimumab in sequence. These receptors were taken from a human donor with melanoma.

This chain links TRBV9 with TRBJ1-5; D not resolved. CDR1 is SGDLS and CDR2 is YYNGEE in the germline V gene. With 3 bases removed from V and 4 bases from J, the gap between germline ends came to 11 bases. The CDR3 is made up of 14 amino acids. The DNA for the CDR3 is TGTGCCAGCAGCGAGACCGGGTCTAATCAGCCCCAGCATTTT. Translated: CASSETGSNQPQHF. Using reference TRBV9 and TRBJ1-5 for the parts outside the CDR3, the full variable domain is DSGVTQTPKHLITATGQRVTLRCSPRSGDLSVYWYQQSLDQGLQFLIQYYNGEERAKGNILERFSAQQFPDLHSELNLSSLELGDSALYFCASSETGSNQPQHFGDGTRLSIL.

This chain uses TRBV5-1 with TRBJ2-1; TRBD2 matches at 8 bases. Germline V gene data show CDR1 as SGHRS and CDR2 as YFSETQ. After removal of 2 bases from V and 7 bases from J, the junction contained 8 bases not matched to a gene. This CDR3 contains 15 residues. The chain's CDR3 is CASSLAGTRVNEQFF. The CDR3 DNA is TGCGCCAGCAGCTTAGCCGGGACTAGAGTGAATGAGCAGTTCTTC.

The chain uses TRBV27 and TRBJ2-5, with TRBD1 identical over 9 bases. The V segment lost 6 bases and the J segment 1 base; nucleotides outside the gene matches: 6. Per germline, CDR1 MNHEY and CDR2 SMNVEV (reference sequence). This CDR3 region has 15 residues. CDR3 nucleotides: TGTGCCAGCAGCGACCGGGACAGGGTCCAAGAGACCCAGTACTTC. As protein: CASSDRDRVQETQYF.

The chain recombines TRBV27 with TRBJ2-1, with D possibly matching TRBD1 (5 bases). Trimming left V 5 bases short and J 4 bases short, with 15 bases between. The CDR3 has 15 residues. Per the germline V gene, CDR1 is MNHEY and CDR2 is SMNVEV (reference sequence). CDR3 nucleotides: TGTGCCAGCAGTCTGGCACAGGAGATATACAATGAGCAGTTCTTC. It translates to CASSLAQEIYNEQFF.